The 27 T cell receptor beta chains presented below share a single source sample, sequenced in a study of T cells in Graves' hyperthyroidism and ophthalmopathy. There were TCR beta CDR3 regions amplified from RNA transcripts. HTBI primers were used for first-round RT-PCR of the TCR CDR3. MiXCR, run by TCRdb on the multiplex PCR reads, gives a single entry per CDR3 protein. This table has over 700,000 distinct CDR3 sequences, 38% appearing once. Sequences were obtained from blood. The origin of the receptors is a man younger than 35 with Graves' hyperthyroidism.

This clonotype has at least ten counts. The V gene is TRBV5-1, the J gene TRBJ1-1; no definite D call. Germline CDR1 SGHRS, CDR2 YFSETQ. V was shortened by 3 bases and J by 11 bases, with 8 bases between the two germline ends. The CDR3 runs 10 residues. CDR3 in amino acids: CASSSSLAFF. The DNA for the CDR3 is TGCGCCAGCAGCTCCTCCCTGGCTTTCTTT.

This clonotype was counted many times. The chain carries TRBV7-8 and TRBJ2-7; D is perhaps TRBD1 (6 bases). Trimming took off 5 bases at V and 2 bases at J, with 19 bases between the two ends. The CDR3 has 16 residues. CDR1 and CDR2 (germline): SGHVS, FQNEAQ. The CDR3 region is CASSPMQVDRAYEQYF. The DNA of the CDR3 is TGTGCCAGCAGCCCAATGCAGGTGGACAGAGCCTACGAGCAGTACTTC.

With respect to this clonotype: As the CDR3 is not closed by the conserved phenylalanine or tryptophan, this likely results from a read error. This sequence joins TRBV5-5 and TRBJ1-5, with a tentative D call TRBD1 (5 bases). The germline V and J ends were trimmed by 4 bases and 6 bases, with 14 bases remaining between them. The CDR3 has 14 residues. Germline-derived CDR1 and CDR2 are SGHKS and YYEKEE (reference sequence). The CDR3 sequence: CASSPTGNSQPQHL. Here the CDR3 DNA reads TGTGCCAGCAGCCCTACAGGAAATTCTCAGCCCCAGCATCTT.

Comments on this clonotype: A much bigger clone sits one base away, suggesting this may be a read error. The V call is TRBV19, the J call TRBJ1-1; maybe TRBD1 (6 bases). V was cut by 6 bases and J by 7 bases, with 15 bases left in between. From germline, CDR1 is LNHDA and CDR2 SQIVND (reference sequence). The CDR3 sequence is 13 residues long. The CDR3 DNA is TGTGCCAGTAGCGGGGCGCAGGACAGTGAAGCTTTCTTT. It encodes CASSGAQDSEAFF.

This CDR3 is CASSQGAGVPPETQYF. CDR3 bases: TGCGCCAGCAGCCAAGGAGCAGGGGTACCCCCAGAGACCCAGTACTTC. This chain connects TRBV4-1 to TRBJ2-5, with TRBD1 as a possible D gene (6 bases). The CDR3 has 16 amino acids. The ends were cut back, 1 base at V and 4 bases at J, with 16 bases in the middle. The germline CDR1 and CDR2 sequences are MGHRA and YSYEKL.

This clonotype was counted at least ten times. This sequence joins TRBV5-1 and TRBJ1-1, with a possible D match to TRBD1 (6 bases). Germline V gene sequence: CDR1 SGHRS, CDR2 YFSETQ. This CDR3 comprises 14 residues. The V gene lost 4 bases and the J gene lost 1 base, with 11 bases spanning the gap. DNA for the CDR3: TGCGCCAGCAGCAGCCGGACAGAGAACACTGAAGCTTTCTTT. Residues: CASSSRTENTEAFF. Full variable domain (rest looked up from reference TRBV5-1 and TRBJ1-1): KAGVTQTPRYLIKTRGQQVTLSCSPISGHRSVSWYQQTPGQGLQFLFEYFSETQRNKGNFPGRFSGRQFSNSRSEMNVSTLELGDSALYLCASSSRTENTEAFFGQGTRLTVV.

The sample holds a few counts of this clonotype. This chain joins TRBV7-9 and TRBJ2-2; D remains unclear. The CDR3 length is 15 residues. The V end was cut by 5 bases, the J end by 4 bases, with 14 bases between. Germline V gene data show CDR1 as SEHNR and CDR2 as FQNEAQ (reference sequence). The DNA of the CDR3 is TGTGCCAGCAGCCTCCTGGGGATTCCCACCGGGGAGCTGTTTTTT. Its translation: CASSLLGIPTGELFF. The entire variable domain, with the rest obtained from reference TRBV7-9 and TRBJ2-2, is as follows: DTGVSQNPRHKITKRGQNVTFRCDPISEHNRLYWYRQTLGQGPEFLTYFQNEAQLEKSRLLSDRFSAERPKGSFSTLEIQRTEQGDSAMYLCASSLLGIPTGELFFGEGSRLTVL.

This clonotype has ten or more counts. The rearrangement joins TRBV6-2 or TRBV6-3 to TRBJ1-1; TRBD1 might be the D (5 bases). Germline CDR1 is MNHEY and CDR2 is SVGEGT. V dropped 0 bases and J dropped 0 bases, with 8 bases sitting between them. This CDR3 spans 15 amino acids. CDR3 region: CASSYSAGLNTEAFF. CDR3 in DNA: TGTGCCAGCAGTTACTCGGCAGGGCTGAACACTGAAGCTTTCTTT.

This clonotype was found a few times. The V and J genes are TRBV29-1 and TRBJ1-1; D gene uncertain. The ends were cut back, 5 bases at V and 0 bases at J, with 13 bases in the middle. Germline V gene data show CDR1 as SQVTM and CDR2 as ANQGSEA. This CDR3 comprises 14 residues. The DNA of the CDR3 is TGCAGCGTTACCCAGAGCCCACTGAACACTGAAGCTTTCTTT. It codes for CSVTQSPLNTEAFF. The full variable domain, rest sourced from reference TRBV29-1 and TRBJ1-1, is SAVISQKPSRDICQRGTSLTIQCQVDSQVTMMFWYRQQPGQSLTLIATANQGSEATYESGFVIDKFPISRPNLTFSTLTVSNMSPEDSSIYLCSVTQSPLNTEAFFGQGTRLTVV.

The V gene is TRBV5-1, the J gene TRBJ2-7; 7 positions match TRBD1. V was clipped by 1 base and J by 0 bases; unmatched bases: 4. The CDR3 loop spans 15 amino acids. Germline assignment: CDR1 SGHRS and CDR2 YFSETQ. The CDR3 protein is CASSLTGTVSYEQYF. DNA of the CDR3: TGCGCCAGCAGCTTGACCGGGACAGTCTCCTACGAGCAGTACTTC.

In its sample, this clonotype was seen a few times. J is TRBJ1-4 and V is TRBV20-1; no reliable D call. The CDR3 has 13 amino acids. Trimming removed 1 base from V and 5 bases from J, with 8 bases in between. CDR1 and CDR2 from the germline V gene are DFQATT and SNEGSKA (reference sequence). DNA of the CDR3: TGCAGTGCTAGAGCAGGAAAAAATGAAAAACTGTTTTTT. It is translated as CSARAGKNEKLFF.

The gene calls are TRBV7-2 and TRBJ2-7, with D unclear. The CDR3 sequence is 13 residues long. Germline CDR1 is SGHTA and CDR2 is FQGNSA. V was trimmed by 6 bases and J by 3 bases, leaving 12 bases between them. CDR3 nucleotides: TGTGCCAGCAGTGAAACGAAAGTCTACGAGCAGTACTTC. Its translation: CASSETKVYEQYF.

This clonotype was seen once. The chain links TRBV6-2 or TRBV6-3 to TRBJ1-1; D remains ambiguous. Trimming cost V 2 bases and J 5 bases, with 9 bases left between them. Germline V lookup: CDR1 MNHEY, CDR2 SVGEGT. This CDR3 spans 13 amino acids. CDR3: CASSYLGGTEAFF. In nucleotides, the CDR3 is TGTGCCAGCAGTTACCTCGGTGGGACTGAAGCTTTCTTT.

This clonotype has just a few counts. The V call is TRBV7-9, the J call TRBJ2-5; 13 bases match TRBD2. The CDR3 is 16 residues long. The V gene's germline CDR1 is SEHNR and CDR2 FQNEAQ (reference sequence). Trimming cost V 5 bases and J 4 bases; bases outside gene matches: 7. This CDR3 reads CASSEGLAGFRETQYF. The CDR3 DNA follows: TGTGCCAGCAGCGAGGGACTAGCGGGGTTTAGAGAGACCCAGTACTTC.

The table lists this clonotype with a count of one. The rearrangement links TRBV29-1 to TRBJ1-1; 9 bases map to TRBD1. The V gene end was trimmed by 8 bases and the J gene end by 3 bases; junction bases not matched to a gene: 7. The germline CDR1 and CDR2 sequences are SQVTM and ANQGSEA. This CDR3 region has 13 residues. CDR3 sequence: CSLDGTGYTEAFF. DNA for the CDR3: TGCAGCTTAGATGGGACAGGGTACACTGAAGCTTTCTTT.

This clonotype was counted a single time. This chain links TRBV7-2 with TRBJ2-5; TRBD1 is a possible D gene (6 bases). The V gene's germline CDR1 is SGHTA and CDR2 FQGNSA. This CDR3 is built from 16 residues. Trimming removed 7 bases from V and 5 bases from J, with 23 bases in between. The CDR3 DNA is TGTGCCAGCACCAGTGGCAGGGGCGACACCGGGGAGACCCAGTACTTC. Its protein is CASTSGRGDTGETQYF.

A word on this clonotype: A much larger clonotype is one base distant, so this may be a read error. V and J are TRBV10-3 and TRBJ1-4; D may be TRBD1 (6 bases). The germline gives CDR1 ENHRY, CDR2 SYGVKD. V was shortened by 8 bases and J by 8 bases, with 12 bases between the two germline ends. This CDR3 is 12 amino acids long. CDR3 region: CAIGPDSEKLFF. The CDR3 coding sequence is TGTGCCATCGGTCCGGACAGCGAAAAACTGTTTTTT.

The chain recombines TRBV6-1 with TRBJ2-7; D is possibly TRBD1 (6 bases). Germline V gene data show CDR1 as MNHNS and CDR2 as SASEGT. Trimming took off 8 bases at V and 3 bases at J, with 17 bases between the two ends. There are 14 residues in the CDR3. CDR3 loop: CASFRRDNFYEQYF. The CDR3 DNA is TGTGCCAGCTTTCGCCGGGACAACTTCTACGAGCAGTACTTC.

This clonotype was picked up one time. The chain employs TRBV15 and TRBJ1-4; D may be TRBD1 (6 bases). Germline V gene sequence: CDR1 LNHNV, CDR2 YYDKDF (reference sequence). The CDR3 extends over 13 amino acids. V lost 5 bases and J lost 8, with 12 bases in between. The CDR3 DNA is TGTGCCACCAGCTCAAGGGGGGCCGAAAAACTGTTTTTT. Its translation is CATSSRGAEKLFF.

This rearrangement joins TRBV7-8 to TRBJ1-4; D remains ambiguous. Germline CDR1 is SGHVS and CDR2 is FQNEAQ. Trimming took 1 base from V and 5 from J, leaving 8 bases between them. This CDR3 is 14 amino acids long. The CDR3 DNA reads TGTGCCAGCAGCTTAGAGGCCCTCAATGAAAAACTGTTTTTT. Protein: CASSLEALNEKLFF.

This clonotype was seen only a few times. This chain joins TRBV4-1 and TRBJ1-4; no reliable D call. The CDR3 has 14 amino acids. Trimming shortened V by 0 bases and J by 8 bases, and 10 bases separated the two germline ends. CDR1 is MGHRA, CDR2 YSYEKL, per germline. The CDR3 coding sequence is TGCGCCAGCAGCCAAGATACCTCGAAAGAAAAACTGTTTTTT. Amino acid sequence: CASSQDTSKEKLFF.

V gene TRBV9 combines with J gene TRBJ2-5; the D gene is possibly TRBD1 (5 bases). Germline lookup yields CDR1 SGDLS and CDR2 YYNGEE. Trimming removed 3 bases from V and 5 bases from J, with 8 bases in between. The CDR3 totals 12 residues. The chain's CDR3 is CASSATDETQYF. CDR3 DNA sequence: TGTGCCAGCAGCGCGACAGACGAGACCCAGTACTTC.

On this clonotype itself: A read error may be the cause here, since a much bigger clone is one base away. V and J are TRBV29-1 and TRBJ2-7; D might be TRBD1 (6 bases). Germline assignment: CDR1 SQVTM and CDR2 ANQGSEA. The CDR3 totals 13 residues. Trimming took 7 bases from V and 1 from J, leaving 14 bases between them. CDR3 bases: TGCAGCGCTACAGGGCTTGATTCCTACGAGCAGTACTTC. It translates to CSATGLDSYEQYF.

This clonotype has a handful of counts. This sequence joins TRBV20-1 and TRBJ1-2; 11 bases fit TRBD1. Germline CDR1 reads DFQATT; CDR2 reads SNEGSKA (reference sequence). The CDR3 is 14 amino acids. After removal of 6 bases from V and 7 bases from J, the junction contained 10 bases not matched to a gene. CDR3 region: CSALGTGGSSGYTF. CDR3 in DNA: TGCAGTGCCCTCGGGACAGGGGGTTCAAGTGGCTACACCTTC.

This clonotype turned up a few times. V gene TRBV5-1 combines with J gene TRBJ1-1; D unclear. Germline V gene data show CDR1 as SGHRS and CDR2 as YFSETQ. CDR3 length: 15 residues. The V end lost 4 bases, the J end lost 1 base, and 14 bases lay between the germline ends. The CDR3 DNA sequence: TGCGCCAGCAGCCACCTTACCCCTGGGAACACTGAAGCTTTCTTT. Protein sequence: CASSHLTPGNTEAFF.

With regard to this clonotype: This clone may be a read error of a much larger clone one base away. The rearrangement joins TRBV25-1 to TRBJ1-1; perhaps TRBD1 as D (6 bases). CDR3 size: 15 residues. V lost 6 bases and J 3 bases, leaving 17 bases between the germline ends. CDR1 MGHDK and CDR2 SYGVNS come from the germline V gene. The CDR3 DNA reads TGTGCCAGCAGCTTAAGCGGACAGCTGGACACTGAAGCTTTCTTT. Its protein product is CASSLSGQLDTEAFF.

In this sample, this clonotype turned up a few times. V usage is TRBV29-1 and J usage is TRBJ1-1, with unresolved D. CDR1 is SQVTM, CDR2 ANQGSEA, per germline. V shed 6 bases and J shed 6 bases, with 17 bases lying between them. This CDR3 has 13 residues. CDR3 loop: CSVSRGNRAEAFF. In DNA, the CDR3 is TGCAGCGTATCGCGGGGTAATAGGGCTGAAGCTTTCTTT.